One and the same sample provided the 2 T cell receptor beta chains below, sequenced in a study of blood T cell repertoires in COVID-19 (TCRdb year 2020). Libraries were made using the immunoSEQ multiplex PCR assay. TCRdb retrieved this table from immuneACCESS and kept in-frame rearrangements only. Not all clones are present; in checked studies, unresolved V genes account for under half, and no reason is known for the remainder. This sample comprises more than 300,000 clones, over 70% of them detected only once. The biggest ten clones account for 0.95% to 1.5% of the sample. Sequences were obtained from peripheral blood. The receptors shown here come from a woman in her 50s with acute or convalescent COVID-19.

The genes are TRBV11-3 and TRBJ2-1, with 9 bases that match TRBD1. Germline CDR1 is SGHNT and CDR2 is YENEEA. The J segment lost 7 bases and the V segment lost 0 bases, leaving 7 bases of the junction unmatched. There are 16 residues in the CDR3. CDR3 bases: TGTGCCAGCAGCTTAGATGGGACAGGGTTTTTTAATGAGCAGTTCTTC. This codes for CASSLDGTGFFNEQFF.

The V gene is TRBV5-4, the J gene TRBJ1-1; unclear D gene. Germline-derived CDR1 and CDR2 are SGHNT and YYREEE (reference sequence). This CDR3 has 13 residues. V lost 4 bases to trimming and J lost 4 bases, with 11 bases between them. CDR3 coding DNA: TGTGCCAGCAGCCGGTCCCCAGGCACTGAAGCTTTCTTT. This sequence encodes CASSRSPGTEAFF.